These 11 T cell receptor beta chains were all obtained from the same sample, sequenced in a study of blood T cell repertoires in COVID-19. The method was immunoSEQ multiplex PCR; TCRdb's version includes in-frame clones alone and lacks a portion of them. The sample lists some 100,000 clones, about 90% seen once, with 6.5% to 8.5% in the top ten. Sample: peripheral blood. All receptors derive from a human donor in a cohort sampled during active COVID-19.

CDR3 in amino acids: CASSEVWGQIEAFF. The CDR3 nucleotides read TGTGCCAGCAGTGAAGTGTGGGGGCAGATTGAAGCTTTCTTT. The genes are TRBV6-1 and TRBJ1-1, with D possibly TRBD1 on 6 matching bases. CDR1 is MNHNS and CDR2 is SASEGT in the germline V gene. The CDR3 runs 14 residues. V was clipped by 1 base and J by 7 bases, with 13 bases between them.

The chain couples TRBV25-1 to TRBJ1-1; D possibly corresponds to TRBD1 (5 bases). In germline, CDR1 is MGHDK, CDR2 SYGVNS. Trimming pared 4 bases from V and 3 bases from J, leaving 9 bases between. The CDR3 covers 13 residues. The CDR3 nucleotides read TGTGCCAGCAGTGGGGGGGTCTACACTGAAGCTTTCTTT. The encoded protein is CASSGGVYTEAFF.

The DNA for the CDR3 is TGTGCCACCAGCAGAGAACGGGGGGTGAACACTGAAGCTTTCTTT. Translated: CATSRERGVNTEAFF. V usage is TRBV15 and J usage is TRBJ1-1; the D gene is possibly TRBD1 (5 bases). Germline CDR1 is LNHNV and CDR2 is YYDKDF (reference sequence). Deletions cut 0 bases from V and 0 bases from J, with 8 bases between. The CDR3 is made up of 15 amino acids.

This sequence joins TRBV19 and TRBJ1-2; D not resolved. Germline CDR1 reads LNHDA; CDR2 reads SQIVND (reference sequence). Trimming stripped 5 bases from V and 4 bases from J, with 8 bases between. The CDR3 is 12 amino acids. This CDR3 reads CASSRELYGYTF. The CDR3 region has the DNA TGTGCCAGTAGTCGGGAACTCTATGGCTACACCTTC.

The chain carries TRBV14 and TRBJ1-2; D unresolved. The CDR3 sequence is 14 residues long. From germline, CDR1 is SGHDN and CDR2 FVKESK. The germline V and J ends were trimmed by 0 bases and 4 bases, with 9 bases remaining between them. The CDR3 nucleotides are TGTGCCAGCAGCCAAGAAAGAGAGGGCTATGGCTACACCTTC. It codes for CASSQEREGYGYTF.

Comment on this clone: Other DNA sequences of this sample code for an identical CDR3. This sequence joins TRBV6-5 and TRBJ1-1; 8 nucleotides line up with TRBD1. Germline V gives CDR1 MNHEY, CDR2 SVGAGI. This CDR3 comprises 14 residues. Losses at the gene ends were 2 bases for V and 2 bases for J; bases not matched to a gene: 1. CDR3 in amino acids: CASSYDRGNTEAFF. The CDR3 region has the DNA TGTGCCAGCAGTTACGACAGGGGTAACACTGAAGCTTTCTTT.

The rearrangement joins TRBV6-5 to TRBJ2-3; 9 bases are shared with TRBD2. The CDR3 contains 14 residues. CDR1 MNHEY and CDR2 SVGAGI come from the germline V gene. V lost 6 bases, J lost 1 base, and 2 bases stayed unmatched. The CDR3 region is CASRRTSGTDTQYF. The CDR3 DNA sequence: TGTGCCAGCAGGAGGACTAGCGGCACAGATACGCAGTATTTT.

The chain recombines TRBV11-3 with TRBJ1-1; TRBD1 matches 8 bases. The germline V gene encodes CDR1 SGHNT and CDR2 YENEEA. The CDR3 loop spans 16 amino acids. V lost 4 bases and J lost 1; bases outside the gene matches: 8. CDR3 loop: CASSSRRTGSNTEAFF. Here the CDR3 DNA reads TGTGCCAGCAGCTCTAGACGGACAGGGTCGAACACTGAAGCTTTCTTT.

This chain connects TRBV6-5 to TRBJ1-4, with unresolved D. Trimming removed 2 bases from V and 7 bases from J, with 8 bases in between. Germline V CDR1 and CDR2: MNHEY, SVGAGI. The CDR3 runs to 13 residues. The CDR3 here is CASSYGTTEKLFF. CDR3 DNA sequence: TGTGCCAGCAGTTACGGTACAACTGAAAAACTGTTTTTT.

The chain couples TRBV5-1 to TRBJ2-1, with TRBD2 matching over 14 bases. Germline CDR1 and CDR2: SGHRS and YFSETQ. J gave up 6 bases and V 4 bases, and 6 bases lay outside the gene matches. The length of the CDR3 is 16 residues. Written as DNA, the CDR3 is TGCGCCAGCAGCCCGGGACTAGCGGGAGTTCCCAATGAGCAGTTCTTC. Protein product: CASSPGLAGVPNEQFF.

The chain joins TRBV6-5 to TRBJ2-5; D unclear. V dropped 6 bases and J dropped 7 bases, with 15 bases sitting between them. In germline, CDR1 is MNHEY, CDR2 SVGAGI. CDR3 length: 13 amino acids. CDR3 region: CASRRDFDGTQYF. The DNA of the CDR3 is TGTGCCAGCAGACGCGACTTTGATGGGACCCAGTACTTC.